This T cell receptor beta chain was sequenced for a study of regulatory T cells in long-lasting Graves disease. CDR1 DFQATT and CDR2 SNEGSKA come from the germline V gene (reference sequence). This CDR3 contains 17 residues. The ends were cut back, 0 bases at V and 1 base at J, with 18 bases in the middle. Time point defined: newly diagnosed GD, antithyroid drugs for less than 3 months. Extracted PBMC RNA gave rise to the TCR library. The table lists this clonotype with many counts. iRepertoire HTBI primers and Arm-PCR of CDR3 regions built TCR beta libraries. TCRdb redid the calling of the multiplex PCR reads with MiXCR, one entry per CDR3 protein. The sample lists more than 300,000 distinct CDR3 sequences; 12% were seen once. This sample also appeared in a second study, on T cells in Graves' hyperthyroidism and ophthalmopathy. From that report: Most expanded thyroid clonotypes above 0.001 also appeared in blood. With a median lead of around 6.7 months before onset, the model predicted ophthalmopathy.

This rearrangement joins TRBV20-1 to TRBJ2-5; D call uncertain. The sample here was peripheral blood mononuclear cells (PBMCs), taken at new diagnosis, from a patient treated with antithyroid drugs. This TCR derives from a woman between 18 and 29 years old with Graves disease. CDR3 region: CSARDLRVSTLQETQYF. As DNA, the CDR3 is TGCAGTGCTAGAGATCTTCGGGTTTCGACCCTCCAAGAGACCCAGTACTTC.